This T cell receptor (beta chain) is drawn from a study of OX40 agonist ivuxolimab in advanced cancers. Sequenced by immunoSEQ multiplex PCR; TCRdb stores in-frame clones only, minus some. The sample contains approximately 62,000 clones, over 75% of which appear only once. For this clone: The target antigen is unknown.

Study conclusions and caveats: Relatively little clonal expansion, among the lowest observed, appeared in partial responders at 0.1-3.0 mg/kg.

The CDR3 spans 13 residues. V shed 0 bases and J shed 4 bases, with 7 bases lying between them. Germline loops: CDR1 SGHNT, CDR2 YYREEE (reference sequence). J is TRBJ1-2 and V is TRBV5-4; D call uncertain. The TCR sequence derives from an adult with an advanced solid tumor such as melanoma, head and neck, liver or kidney cancer. The sample consisted of CD4+ or CD8+ T cells sorted from blood, taken in a trial of the OX40 agonist ivuxolimab. The CDR3 region is CASSLDWAYGYTF. The CDR3 nucleotides read TGTGCCAGCAGCTTGGATTGGGCCTATGGCTACACCTTC.